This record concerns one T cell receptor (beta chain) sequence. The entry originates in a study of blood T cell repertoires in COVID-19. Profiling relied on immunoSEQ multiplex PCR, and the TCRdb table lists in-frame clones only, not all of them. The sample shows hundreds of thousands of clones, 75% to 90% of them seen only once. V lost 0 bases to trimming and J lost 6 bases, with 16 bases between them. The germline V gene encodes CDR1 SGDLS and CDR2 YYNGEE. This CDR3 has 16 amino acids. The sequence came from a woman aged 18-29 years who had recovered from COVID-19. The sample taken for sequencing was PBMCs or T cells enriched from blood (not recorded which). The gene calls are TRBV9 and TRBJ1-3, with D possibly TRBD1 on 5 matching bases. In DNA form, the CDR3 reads TGTGCCAGCAGCGTAGGCCCCGCGGGGGGTCAAAACACCATATATTTT. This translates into CASSVGPAGGQNTIYF.